What follows describes a single TCR beta chain. Its antigen is unknown. V was pared by 2 bases and J by 6 bases, with 8 bases between. The germline V gene has CDR1 SGHTA and CDR2 FQGTGA. The CDR3 covers 13 residues. This sample is part of a study of T cell repertoires in cytomegalovirus infection. About the study: Public TCR beta signatures were indicative of both CMV infection and a matching HLA type.

From the reads, TCRdb called clonotypes with MiXCR, one entry per CDR3 protein. Of about 740,000 distinct CDR3 sequences in the sample, 35% to 40% were seen once. Notes on the study in general: HLA-C-restricted CMV clonotypes gave the most frequent clonotype in two of eight donors. Cumulative public TCR beta family frequency identified carriers of CMV plus the relevant HLA.

Source material: PBMCs. The sequence derives from a human donor in good health (CMV status not recorded). Some clones in this sample may be carry-over from other donors' samples. The V and J genes are TRBV7-3 and TRBJ2-1, with D maybe TRBD1 (6 bases). CDR3 DNA sequence: TGTGCCAGCAGCTTACAGGGGTCCAATGAGCAGTTCTTC. It codes for CASSLQGSNEQFF.